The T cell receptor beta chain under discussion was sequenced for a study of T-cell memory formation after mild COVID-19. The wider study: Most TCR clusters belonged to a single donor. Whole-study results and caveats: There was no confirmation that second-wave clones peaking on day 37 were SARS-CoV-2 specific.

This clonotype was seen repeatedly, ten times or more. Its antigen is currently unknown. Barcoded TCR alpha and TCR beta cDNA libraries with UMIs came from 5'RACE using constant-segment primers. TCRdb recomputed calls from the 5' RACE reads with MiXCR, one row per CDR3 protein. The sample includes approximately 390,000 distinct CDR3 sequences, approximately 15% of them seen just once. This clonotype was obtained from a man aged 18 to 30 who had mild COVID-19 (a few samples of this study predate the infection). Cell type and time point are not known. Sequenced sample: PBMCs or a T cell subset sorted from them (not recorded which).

The CDR3: CAISELEGYEQYF. Here the CDR3 DNA reads TGTGCCATCAGTGAATTGGAGGGCTACGAGCAGTACTTC. V gene TRBV10-3 combines with J gene TRBJ2-7, with D possibly being TRBD2 (6 bases). The V end was cut by 3 bases, the J end by 3 bases, with 9 bases between. The CDR3 has 13 amino acids. Germline V lookup: CDR1 ENHRY, CDR2 SYGVKD.